The present T cell receptor beta chain was sequenced within a study of T cells in Graves' hyperthyroidism and ophthalmopathy (dated by TCRdb to about 2019). Background on the whole study: Peripheral blood was collected at initial diagnosis, before any treatment. A discovery cohort of about a hundred patients, 43 with Graves' ophthalmopathy and about 60 with stable Graves' hyperthyroidism, was used to find distinguishing TCR V-J signatures. Prospective prediction of ophthalmopathy was tested in an independent validation cohort consisting of some 20 hyperthyroidism patients and around 16 patients who later progressed to ophthalmopathy. In about 6 Graves' hyperthyroidism patients, the study also compared T-cell repertoires from thyroid tissue with T-cell repertoires from blood. The roughly 100 discovery patients were divided at random into training and test sets in a 7:3 ratio. Once sampling was done, hyperthyroidism patients were given methimazole at a starting dose of 30 mg daily, whereas ophthalmopathy patients were given high-dose intravenous methylprednisolone. The paper reports TCR Vbeta CDR3 sequencing of approximately 140 peripheral blood samples: some 44 ophthalmopathy, approximately 74 hyperthyroidism and around 17 progressor patients. Findings and caveats that apply to the study as a whole: No statistical method was used to fix the sample size in advance, and group allocation was not hidden from the investigators. During validation, the model predicted progression to ophthalmopathy a median of roughly six months ahead of onset, with more than 55% sensitivity and 72.22% specificity. Ophthalmopathy was separated from stable hyperthyroidism by a 13 V-J signature model, with approximately 90% sensitivity and about 81% specificity obtained in cross-validation and 80%/75% obtained in testing. Most expanded thyroid clonotypes (frequency above 0.001) were also detected in blood, suggesting blood repertoires may reflect thyroid immune responses.

Ends trimmed: V by 5 bases, J by 6 bases; bases unmatched to a gene: 6. From the germline V gene (reference sequence), CDR1 is PRHDT and CDR2 is FYEKMQ. The CDR3 numbers 14 residues from cysteine through phenylalanine. Only the CDR3 part of the read is kept: 42 bases, read in frame from the first base. The TCR beta CDR3 regions were amplified from RNA transcripts. The first round of RT-PCR for the TCR CDR3 was performed with the HTBI primer set and the Qiagen OneStep RT-PCR kit. A second multiplex PCR round built the libraries, followed by size selection and purification. Libraries were sequenced paired-end with 100 bp reads on an Illumina HiSeq2000. The paper's processing steps were these. SOAPnuke was used to process the raw data, throwing out any read that contained adapters or uncalled bases, had a mean Phred below 15, or lacked an exact constant-primer or identifier match. High-quality paired reads were merged with COPE v1.2.5, and unique nucleotide sequences were defined as clonotypes. MiTCR v1.1 was used to align clonotypes to the IMGT TRBV, TRBD and TRBJ reference segments. The analysis included only V-J combinations with a frequency above 0.0001, which together covered 99.2% of the repertoires. A TCS score was defined as the ratio of F50 (clonal expansion) to E x V (chaos), with BLOSUM62-based TCRdist applied between CDR3 peptides within each V-J. Welch's t-statistics and random forest reduced fewer than 600 V-J features to under 15, which were used in a naive Bayes classifier (R e1071). The public reads were run again by TCRdb, first through fastp at Q25 and then through MiXCR, and only productive beta chains were kept. Records with the same CDR3 protein are collapsed into one entry carrying the most frequent genes and DNA. TCRdb assigned the V and J calls; the authors' analysis was not used. This sample comprises about 300,000 distinct CDR3 sequences, roughly 20% of them detected only once. Of the sample, under 40% is held by the ten largest clones.

Ophthalmopathy patients had moderately to severely active disease, Clinical Activity Score of at least 3, NOSPECS grade of at least 4, and duration under 3 months. Exclusion was applied to patients with uncontrolled infections, other autoimmune diseases, pregnancy or lactation. Clinical symptoms, serum thyroxine and TRAb, thyroid ultrasound, and orbital computed tomography formed the basis for the diagnoses. Ficoll-Paque density gradient centrifugation was used to isolate PBMCs from approximately 11 ml of fresh peripheral blood. Total RNA was extracted with Trizol reagent, and quality was checked on an Agilent 2100 Bioanalyzer. In regard to this clonotype: No cognate antigen has been identified for it. Base qualities are not provided; no much larger clone lies one nucleotide away.

The chain employs TRBV13 and TRBJ2-7; TRBD2 fits 11 bases in the junction. This receptor was obtained from a man aged 45-65 years with Graves' ophthalmopathy. The sequenced material came from blood. The CDR3 reads as follows: CASSMILAGGEQYF. The nucleotides are TGTGCCAGCAGCATGATTCTAGCGGGAGGCGAGCAGTACTTC.